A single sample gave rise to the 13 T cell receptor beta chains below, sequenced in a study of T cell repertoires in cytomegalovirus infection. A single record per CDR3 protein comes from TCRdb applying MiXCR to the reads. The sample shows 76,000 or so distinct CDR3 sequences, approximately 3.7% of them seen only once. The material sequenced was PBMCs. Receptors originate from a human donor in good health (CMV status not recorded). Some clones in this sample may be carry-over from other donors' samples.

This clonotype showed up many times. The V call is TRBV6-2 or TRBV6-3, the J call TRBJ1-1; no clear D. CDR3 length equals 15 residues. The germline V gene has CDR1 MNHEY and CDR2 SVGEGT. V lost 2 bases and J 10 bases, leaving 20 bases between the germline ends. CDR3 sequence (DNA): TGTGCCAGCAGTTACCCGTCCTTGCCTCCGAGGGCAGCTTTCTTT. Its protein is CASSYPSLPPRAAFF.

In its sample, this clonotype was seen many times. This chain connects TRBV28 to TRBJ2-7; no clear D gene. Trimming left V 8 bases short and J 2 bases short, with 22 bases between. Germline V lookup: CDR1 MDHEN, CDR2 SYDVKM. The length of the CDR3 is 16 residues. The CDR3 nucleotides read TGTGCCAGCCTTGAATTTTATTCACGGACCCCCTACGAGCAGTACTTC. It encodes CASLEFYSRTPYEQYF.

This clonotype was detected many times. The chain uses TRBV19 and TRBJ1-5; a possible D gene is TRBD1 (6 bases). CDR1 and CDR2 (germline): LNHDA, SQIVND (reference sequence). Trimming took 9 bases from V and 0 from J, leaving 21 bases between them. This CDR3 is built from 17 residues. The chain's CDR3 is CASNLRPGAYSNQPQHF. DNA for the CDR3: TGTGCCAGCAACTTAAGACCAGGGGCTTATAGCAATCAGCCCCAGCATTTT.

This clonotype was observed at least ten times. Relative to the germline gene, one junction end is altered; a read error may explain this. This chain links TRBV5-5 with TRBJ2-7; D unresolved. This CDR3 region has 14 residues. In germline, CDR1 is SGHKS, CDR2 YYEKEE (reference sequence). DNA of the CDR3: TGTGTCAGCAGCTTCCGGACCACATCCTACGAGCAGTACTTC. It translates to CVSSFRTTSYEQYF.

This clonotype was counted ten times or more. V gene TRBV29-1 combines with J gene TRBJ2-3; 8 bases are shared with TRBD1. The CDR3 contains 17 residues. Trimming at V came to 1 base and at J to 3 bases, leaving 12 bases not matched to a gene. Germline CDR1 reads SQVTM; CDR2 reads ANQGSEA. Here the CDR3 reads CSVEVGRGPGLTDTQYF. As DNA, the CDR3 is TGCAGCGTTGAAGTGGGCAGGGGGCCTGGATTGACAGATACGCAGTATTTT.

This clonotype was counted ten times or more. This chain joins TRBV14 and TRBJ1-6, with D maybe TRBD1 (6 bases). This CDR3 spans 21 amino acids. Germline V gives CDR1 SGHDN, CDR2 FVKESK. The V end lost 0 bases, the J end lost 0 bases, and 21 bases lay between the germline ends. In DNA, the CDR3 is TGTGCCAGCAGCCAAGAGGGTCGGGGGGCTATGGGAAGCTCCTATAATTCACCCCTCCACTTT. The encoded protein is CASSQEGRGAMGSSYNSPLHF.

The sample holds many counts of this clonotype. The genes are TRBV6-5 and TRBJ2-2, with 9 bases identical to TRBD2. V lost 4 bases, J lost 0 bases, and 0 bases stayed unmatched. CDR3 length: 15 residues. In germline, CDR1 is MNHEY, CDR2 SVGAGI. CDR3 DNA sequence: TGTGCCAGCAGTTCTAGCGGGGCGAACACCGGGGAGCTGTTTTTT. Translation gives CASSSSGANTGELFF.

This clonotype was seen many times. CDR3 region: CASSPIQVGTEAFF. The CDR3 DNA sequence: TGTGCCAGCAGCCCTATCCAGGTTGGCACTGAAGCTTTCTTT. The chain is built from TRBV11-2 and TRBJ1-1; D remains unclear. The CDR3 runs 14 residues. The germline gives CDR1 SGHAT, CDR2 FQNNGV. V was trimmed by 5 bases and J by 4 bases, leaving 14 bases between them.

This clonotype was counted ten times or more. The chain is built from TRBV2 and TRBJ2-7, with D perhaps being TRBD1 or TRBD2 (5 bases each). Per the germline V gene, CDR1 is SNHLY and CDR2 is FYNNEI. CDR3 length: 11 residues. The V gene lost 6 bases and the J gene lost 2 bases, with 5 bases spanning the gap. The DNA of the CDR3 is TGTGCCAGCAGGGGGGCCTACGAGCAGTACTTC. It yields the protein CASRGAYEQYF.

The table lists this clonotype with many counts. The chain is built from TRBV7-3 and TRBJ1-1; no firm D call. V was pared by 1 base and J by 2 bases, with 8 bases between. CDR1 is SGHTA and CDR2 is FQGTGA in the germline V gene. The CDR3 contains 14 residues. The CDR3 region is CASSLMGINTEAFF. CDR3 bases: TGTGCCAGCAGCTTAATGGGAATTAACACTGAAGCTTTCTTT.

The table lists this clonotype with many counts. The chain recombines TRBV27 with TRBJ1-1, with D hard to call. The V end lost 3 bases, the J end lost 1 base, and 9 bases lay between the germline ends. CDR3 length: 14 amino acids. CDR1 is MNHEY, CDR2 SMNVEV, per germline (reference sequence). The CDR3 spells CASSFTGRNTEAFF. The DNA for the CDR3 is TGTGCCAGCAGTTTCACGGGTCGGAACACTGAAGCTTTCTTT.

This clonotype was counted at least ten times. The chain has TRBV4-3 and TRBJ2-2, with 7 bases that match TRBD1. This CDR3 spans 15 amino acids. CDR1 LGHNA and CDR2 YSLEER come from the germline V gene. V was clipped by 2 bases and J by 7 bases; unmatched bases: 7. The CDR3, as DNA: TGCGCCAGCAGCCAACCCGGGACAGCCAACGGGGAGCTGTTTTTT. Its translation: CASSQPGTANGELFF.

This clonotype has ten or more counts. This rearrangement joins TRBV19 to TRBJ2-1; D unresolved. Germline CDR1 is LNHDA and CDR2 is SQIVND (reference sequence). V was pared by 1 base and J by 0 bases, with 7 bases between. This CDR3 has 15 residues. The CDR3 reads CASSIVPSSYNEQFF. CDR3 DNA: TGTGCCAGTAGTATAGTTCCGAGCTCCTACAATGAGCAGTTCTTC.